The sample holds a few counts of the clone carrying this TCR beta chain. This entry comes from a study of T cell responses to AZD1222 COVID-19 vaccine. Using immunoSEQ multiplex PCR, the repertoire was profiled, and TCRdb retains in-frame clones only, with some absent. The sample consists of about 160,000 clones, roughly nine tenths of them appearing once. The V end lost 8 bases, the J end lost 3 bases, and 8 bases lay between the germline ends. The CDR3 spans 11 residues. Germline CDR1 and CDR2: MNHEY and SVGAGI. Source: peripheral blood, taken on day 0 of AZD1222 vaccination. The J gene is TRBJ2-7, the V gene TRBV6-5, with D hard to call. This receptor was obtained from an adult in good health. The chain's CDR3 is CASPPVYEQYF. CDR3 DNA: TGTGCCAGCCCCCCAGTCTACGAGCAGTACTTC.